The source of this TCR beta chain is a study of beta chain features in type 1 diabetes. General observations from the study: The naive, central memory and Treg TCRB repertoires of patients appeared to be more similar to one another than those of healthy donors. PCR, the amplification step, might favor shorter templates, equally in patients and controls. Researchers report that Type 1 diabetes patients had moderately but significantly shorter TCRB CDR3s across all four CD4+ subsets. There was a possibility that cDNA sequencing over-represented cells with high TCR expression.

cDNA synthesis used the whole RNA isolate, giving expressed TCRB sequences. TCRdb's table, derived via immunoSEQ multiplex PCR, lists solely in-frame clones and lacks some. The table has 600,000 to 700,000 clones, around 11% seen once. A heparinised blood draw that averaged about 100 mL was obtained once from each donor. There are a few counts of this clone. The antigen is unknown. From germline, CDR1 is MNHEY and CDR2 SVGAGI. The trim removed 0 bases at V and 4 bases at J, leaving 4 bases unmatched. The CDR3 is 15 residues long. The clonotype was recovered from a man aged 25 to 40 with type 1 diabetes. The J gene is TRBJ2-7, the V gene TRBV6-5; 9 bases fit TRBD1. What was sequenced was naive CD4+ T cells from blood. The CDR3 DNA reads as TGTGCCAGCAGTTACTCTTCTGACAGGGGGTACGAGCAGTACTTC. This sequence encodes CASSYSSDRGYEQYF.